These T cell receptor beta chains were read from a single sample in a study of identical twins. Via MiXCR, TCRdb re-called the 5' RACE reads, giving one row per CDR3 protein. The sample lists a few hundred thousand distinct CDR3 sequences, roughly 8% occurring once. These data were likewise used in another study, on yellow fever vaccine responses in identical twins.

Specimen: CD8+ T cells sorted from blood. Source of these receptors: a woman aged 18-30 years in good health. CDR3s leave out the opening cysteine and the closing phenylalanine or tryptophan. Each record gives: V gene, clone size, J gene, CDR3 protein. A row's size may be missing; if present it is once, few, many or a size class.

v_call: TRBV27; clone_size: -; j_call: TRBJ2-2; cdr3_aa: ASSPDRDTGELF
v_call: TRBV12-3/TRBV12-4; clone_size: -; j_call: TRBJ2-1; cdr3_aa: ASSPGLKNFHTDEQF
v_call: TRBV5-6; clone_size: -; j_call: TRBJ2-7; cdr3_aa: ASSHTSGSYEQY
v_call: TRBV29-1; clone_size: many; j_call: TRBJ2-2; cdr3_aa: SVELGNTGELF
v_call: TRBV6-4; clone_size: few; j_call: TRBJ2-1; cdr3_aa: ASSDSVASSYNEQF
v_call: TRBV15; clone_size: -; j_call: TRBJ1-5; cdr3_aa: ATSSPGGRPQH
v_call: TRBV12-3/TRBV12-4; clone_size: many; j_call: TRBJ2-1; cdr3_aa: ASSDSDEQF
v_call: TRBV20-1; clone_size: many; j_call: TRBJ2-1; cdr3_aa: SARDRRGAYNEQF
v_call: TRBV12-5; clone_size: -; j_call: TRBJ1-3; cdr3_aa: ASGSSLANTIY
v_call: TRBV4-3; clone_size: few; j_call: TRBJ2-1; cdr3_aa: ASSQDPASGRAGVYNEQF
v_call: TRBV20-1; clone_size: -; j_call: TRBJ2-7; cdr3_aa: SADLAGAPGYEQY
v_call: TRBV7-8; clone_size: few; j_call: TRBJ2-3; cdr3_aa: ASSLESGRTDTQY
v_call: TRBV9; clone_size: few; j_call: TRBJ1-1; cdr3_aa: ASSVAGRGNTEAF
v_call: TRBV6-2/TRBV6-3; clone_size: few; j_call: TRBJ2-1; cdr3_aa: ASSYSPTLMDEQF
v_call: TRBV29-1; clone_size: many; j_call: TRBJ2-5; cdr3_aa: SVLQETQY
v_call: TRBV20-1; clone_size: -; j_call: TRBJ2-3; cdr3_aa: SARPTDTQY